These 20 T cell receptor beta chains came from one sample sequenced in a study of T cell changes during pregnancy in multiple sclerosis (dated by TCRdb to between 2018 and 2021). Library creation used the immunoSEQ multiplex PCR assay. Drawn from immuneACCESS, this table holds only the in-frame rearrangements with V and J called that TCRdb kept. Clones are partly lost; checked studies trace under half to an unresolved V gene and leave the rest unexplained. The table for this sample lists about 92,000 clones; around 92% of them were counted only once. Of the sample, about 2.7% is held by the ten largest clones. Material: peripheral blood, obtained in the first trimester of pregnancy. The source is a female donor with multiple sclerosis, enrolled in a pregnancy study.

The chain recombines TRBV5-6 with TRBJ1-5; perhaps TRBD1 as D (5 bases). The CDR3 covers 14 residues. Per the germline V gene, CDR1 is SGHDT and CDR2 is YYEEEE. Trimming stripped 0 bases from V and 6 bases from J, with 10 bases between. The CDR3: CASSLEGLGQPQHF. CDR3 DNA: TGTGCCAGCAGCTTGGAGGGGCTGGGTCAGCCCCAGCATTTT.

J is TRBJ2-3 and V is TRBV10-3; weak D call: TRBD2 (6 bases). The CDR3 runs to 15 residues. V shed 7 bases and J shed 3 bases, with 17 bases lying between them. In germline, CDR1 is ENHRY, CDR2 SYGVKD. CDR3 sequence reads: CAIKGGPGATDTQYF. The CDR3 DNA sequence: TGTGCCATCAAGGGAGGCCCCGGGGCGACAGATACGCAGTATTTT.

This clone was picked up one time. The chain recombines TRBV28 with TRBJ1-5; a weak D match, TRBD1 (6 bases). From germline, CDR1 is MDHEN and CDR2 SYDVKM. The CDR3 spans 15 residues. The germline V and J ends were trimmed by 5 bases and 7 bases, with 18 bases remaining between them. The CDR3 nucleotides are TGTGCCAGCAGTCCAGAAACAGGGTTAGGCCAGCCCCAGCATTTT. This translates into CASSPETGLGQPQHF.

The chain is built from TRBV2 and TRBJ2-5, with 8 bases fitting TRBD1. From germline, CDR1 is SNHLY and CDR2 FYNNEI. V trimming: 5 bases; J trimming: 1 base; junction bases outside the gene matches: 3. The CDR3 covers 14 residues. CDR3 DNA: TGTGCCAGCAGTCAGGGGGCTGGCCAAGAGACCCAGTACTTC. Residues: CASSQGAGQETQYF.

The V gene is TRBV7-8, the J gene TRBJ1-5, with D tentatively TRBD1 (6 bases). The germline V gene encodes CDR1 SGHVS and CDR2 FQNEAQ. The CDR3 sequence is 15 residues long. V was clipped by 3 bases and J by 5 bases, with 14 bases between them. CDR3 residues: CASSLDSQRDQPQHF. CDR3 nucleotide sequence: TGTGCCAGCAGCTTGGACAGTCAAAGAGATCAGCCCCAGCATTTT.

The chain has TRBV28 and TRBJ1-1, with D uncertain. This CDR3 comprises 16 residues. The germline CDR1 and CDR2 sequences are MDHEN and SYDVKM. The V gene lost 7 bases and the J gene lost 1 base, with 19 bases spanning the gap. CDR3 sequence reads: CASKTPFSGSNTEAFF. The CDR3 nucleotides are TGTGCCAGCAAAACGCCCTTCTCAGGTTCGAACACTGAAGCTTTCTTT.

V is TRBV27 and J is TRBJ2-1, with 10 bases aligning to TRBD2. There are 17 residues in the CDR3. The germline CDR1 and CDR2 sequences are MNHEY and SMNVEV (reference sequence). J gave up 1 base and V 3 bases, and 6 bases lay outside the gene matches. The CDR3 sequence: CASSFRAGGISYNEQFF. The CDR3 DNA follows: TGTGCCAGCAGTTTCCGAGCGGGAGGGATTTCCTACAATGAGCAGTTCTTC.

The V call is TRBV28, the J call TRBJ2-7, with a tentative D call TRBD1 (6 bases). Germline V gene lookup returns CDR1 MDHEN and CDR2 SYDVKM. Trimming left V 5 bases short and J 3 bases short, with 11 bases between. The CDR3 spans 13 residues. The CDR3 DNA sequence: TGTGCCAGCAGTCAACAGGGTTACTACGAGCAGTACTTC. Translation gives CASSQQGYYEQYF. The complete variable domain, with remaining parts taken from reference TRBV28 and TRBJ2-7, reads DVKVTQSSRYLVKRTGEKVFLECVQDMDHENMFWYRQDPGLGLRLIYFSYDVKMKEKGDIPEGYSVSREKKERFSLILESASTNQTSMYLCASSQQGYYEQYFGPGTRLTVT.

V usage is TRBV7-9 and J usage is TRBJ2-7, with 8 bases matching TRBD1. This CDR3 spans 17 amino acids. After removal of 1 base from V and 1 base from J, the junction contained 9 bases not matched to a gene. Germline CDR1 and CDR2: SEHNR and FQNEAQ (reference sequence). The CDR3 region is CASSLGNLGTGSYEQYF. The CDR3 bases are TGTGCCAGCAGCTTAGGAAATCTCGGGACAGGTTCCTACGAGCAGTACTTC.

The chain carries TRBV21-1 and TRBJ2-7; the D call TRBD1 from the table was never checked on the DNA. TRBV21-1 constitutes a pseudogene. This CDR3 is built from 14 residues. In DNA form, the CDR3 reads TGTGCCAGCAGCAAGAGGACAGGGACCTACGAGCAGTACTTC. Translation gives CASSKRTGTYEQYF.

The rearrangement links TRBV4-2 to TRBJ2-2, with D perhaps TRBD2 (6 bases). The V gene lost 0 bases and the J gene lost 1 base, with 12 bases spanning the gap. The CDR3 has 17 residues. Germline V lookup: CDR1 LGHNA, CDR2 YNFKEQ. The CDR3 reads CASSQDLVAENTGELFF. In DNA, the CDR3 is TGTGCCAGCAGCCAAGATCTGGTAGCGGAGAACACCGGGGAGCTGTTTTTT.

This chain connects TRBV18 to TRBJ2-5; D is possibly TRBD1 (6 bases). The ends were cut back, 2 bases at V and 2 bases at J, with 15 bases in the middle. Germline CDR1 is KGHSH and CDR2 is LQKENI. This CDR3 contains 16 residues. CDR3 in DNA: TGTGCCAGCTCACCAGATACGGGACAACCTCAAGAGACCCAGTACTTC. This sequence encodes CASSPDTGQPQETQYF.

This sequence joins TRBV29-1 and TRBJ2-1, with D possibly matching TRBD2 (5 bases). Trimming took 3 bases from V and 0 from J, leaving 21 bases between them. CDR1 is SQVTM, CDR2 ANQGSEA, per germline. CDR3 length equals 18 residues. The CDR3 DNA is TGCAGCGTTGACGGGATTCCCCAAGAACTAAGCTCCTACAATGAGCAGTTCTTC. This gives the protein CSVDGIPQELSSYNEQFF.

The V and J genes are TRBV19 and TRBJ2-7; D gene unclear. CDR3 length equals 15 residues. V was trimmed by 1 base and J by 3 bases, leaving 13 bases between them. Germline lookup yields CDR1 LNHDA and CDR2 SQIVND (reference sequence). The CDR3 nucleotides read TGTGCCAGTAGTATAGCAGGCGAGATTGGCTACGAGCAGTACTTC. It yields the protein CASSIAGEIGYEQYF.

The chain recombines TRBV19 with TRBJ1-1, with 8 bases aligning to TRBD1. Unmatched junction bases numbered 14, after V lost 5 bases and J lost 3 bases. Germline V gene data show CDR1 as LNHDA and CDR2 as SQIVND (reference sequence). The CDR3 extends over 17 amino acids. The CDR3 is CASSARQGLKGYTEAFF. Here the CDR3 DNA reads TGTGCCAGTAGTGCACGACAGGGGCTGAAGGGCTACACTGAAGCTTTCTTT. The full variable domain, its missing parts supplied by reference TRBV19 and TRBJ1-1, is DGGITQSPKYLFRKEGQNVTLSCEQNLNHDAMYWYRQDPGQGLRLIYYSQIVNDFQKGDIAEGYSVSREKKESFPLTVTSAQKNPTAFYLCASSARQGLKGYTEAFFGQGTRLTVV.

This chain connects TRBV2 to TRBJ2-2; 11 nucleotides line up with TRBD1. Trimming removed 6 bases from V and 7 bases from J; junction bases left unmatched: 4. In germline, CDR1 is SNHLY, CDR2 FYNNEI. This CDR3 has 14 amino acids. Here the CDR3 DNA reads TGTGCCAGCAGGGACAGGGGGCTTGTCGGGGAGCTGTTTTTT. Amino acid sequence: CASRDRGLVGELFF.

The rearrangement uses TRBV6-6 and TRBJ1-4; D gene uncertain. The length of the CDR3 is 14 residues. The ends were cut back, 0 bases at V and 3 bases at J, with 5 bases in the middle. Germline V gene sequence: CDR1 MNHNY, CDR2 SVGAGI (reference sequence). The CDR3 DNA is TGTGCCAGCAGTTACTCACGGTCTAATGAAAAACTGTTTTTT. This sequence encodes CASSYSRSNEKLFF.

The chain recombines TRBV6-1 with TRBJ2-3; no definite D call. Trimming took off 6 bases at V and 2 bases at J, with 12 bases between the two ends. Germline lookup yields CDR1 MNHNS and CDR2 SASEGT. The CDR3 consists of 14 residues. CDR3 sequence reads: CASRRGDPTDTQYF. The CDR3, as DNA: TGTGCCAGCAGGAGAGGTGATCCCACAGATACGCAGTATTTT.

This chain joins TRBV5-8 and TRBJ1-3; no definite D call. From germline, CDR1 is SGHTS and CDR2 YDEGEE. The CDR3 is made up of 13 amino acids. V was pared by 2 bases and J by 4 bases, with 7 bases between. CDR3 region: CASSLLGGNTIYF. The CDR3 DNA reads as TGTGCCAGCAGCTTACTCGGGGGAAACACCATATATTTT.

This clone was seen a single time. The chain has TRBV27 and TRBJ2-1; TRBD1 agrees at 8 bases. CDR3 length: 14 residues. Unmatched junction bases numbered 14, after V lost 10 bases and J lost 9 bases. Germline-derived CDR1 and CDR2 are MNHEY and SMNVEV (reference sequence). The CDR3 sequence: CATRDRGQFGEQFF. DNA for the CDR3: TGTGCCACCAGAGACAGGGGTCAGTTTGGTGAGCAGTTCTTC.